This T cell receptor (beta chain) was recovered during a study of OX40 agonist ivuxolimab in advanced cancers. Method: immunoSEQ multiplex PCR; TCRdb's copy keeps in-frame clones and lacks some. The sample contains some 49,000 clones, roughly 82% of which appear only once. This clone was seen once. The antigen is unknown. Study conclusions and caveats: There was clonal expansion of CD4+ and CD8+ blood T cells by week 6 at 0.1 to 3.0 mg/kg. Normalized expansion of T-cell clones was also low for some nonresponders.

The CDR3 is made up of 17 amino acids. Germline assignment: CDR1 LNHNV and CDR2 YYDKDF (reference sequence). Trimming removed 0 bases from V and 4 bases from J, with 19 bases in between. The chain has TRBV15 and TRBJ2-7; tentatively, D is TRBD1 or TRBD2 (5 bases each). This sequence was found in an adult with an advanced solid tumor such as melanoma, head and neck, liver or kidney cancer. The starting material was CD4+ or CD8+ T cells sorted from blood, obtained in a trial of the OX40 agonist ivuxolimab. The CDR3 loop is CATSRDDVSQGPYEQYF. CDR3 bases: TGTGCCACCAGCAGAGATGACGTAAGTCAGGGACCTTACGAGCAGTACTTC.